This record covers a single T cell receptor (beta chain). Its antigen remains unidentified. This CDR3 comprises 14 residues. V dropped 6 bases and J dropped 13 bases, with 22 bases sitting between them. In the library, unique molecular identifiers were attached to individual cDNA molecules. MiXCR, applied by TCRdb to the RACE reads, yields one record per CDR3 protein. Here the sample spans around 70,000 distinct CDR3 sequences, over 8.5% being singletons. Stated time point: patch test 3, about 24 weeks after DPC sensitization. The treatment here: therapeutic diphenylcyclopropenone sensitization with weekly scalp DPC. Phlebotomy was performed prior to application of every patch test. The sample comes from a study of human T cells and chemical hapten exposure. Study-level information: Weekly diphenylcyclopropenone doses were given to patients' scalps across the roughly 22-week study. Study-wide findings and caveats: Expanded TCR counts at PT1 went up together with patch test score, a positive correlation.

V gene TRBV12-3 or TRBV12-4 combines with J gene TRBJ1-5; a possible D gene is TRBD1 (5 bases). This TCR was sampled from a woman in her fifties or sixties with alopecia areata. Some clones in this sample may be carry-over from other donors' samples. The specimen comprised whole blood, sampled in connection with sensitization to the hapten diphenylcyclopropenone (DPC). CDR3 sequence reads: CASRGTDEALEQHF. CDR3 coding DNA: TGTGCCAGCAGGGGGACCGATGAGGCCCTCGAACAGCATTTT.